This T cell receptor beta chain was sequenced during a study of CD8+ T cells in alopecia areata (dated by TCRdb to 2016 to 2019). About the investigation overall: The treated patients took part in an open-label pilot trial in which moderate-to-severe alopecia areata was treated with oral tofacitinib at 5 to 10 mg twice daily. Tofacitinib was administered for 6 to 18 months, and 6 months of follow-up off drug were then conducted to assess delayed response and recurrence. High-throughput TCRbeta sequencing was used to examine T cell clonal expansion in alopecia areata in both the C3H/HeJ mouse model and human patients. Human TCRbeta sequencing covered scalp tissue and sorted CD4+ and CD8+ peripheral blood T cells from patchy and totalis/universalis alopecia areata patients and healthy controls. Tofacitinib-treated patients had biopsies at baseline and at 4 and 24 weeks of treatment, with a later scalp biopsy in several patients. Scalp clonality was compared among normal scalp (n=4), patchy alopecia areata scalp (n=8), and alopecia totalis/universalis scalp (n=8). RNA was extracted with the PAXgene miRNA kit for fixed scalp, the miRNeasy kit for PBMCs, and the RNeasy kit for mouse skin. Amplification of TCRbeta CDR3 regions was done by immunoSEQ multiplex PCR using 35 Vbeta forward primers and 13 Jbeta reverse primers. The research as a whole found: Compared with normal scalp, lesional scalp, particularly in alopecia totalis/universalis, had higher clonality and more expanded CD8+ clones, which suggests antigenic drive. Unlike mouse skin, which is dominated by gammadelta T cells, normal human skin has resident alphabeta T cells that are also sequenced, and this complicates analysis of the scalp TCR repertoire. Compared with mice, TCR sequences shared between patients were less clear, possibly partly because of HLA diversity across the patient population.

Reading the label with the study, this specimen's time point is: baseline before oral tofacitinib. Lesional scalp punch biopsies and peripheral blood were obtained from alopecia areata patients. PBMCs were isolated by density centrifugation and stained for CD3, CD4 and CD8, after which CD4+ and CD8+ T cells were sorted on a FACSAria. In the germline V gene, CDR1 corresponds to SQVTM and CDR2 to ANQGSEA. Here V drops 2 bases and J drops 2 bases, and the junction holds 15 bases not matched to any gene. The CDR3 sequence holds 17 residues, the cysteine and phenylalanine included. The DNA shown is the 51-base CDR3, in frame from base 1. Library prep was done by the immunoSEQ multiplex PCR assay. RNA was extracted from all samples and reverse transcribed into cDNA as template for TCR sequencing. SuperScript III was used to make first-strand cDNA, primed with a 2:1 mix of oligo-dT and random hexamers. Amplification bias was assessed with a synthetic immune receptor repertoire, and residual bias was removed computationally. In the paper's pipeline: Raw reads were preprocessed for error removal, and CDR3 was defined according to IMGT conventions as running from the conserved cysteine to phenylalanine. Clonality was computed by normalizing Shannon entropy by log2 of the number of productive unique TCRs and subtracting the result from 1. Whether scalp clones were CD4 or CD8 was inferred by matching scalp TCRbeta sequences against CD4 and CD8 repertoires sorted from blood. TCRdb retrieved this table from immuneACCESS and kept in-frame rearrangements only. Not all clones are present; in checked studies, unresolved V genes account for under half, and no reason is known for the remainder. V and J calls and clone size are those listed in that table; D and trimming were worked out from the DNA. The sample data list under 85,000 clones, and around 49% of these were observed just once. The ten largest clonotypes hold about a sixth of the sample.

This clone has just a few counts. Its cognate antigen has yet to be identified. Base qualities are not at hand, and no much larger clone is one base apart. Recombination joined TRBV29-1 with TRBJ2-7; 7 central nucleotides agree with TRBD2. This clonotype was sampled from a human donor with alopecia areata. Specimen: CD8+ T cells sorted from blood, collected at week 0. The DNA is as follows: TGCAGCGTTGAAAGTCCGATAGGAGCGGGGTCTACCTACGAGCAGTACTTC. The translation is CSVESPIGAGSTYEQYF.